This T cell receptor beta chain appears in the sequencing data of a study of Ad26.COV2.S vaccination and SARS-CoV-2 variants (dated by TCRdb to the early 2020s). A note on the overall study: Vaccine-arm donors came from COV1001, a multicentre, randomized, double-blind, placebo-controlled phase I-IIa trial of Ad26.COV2.S in healthy adults. Dosing of Ad26.COV2.S was intramuscular, at either 5x10^10 or 1x10^11 viral particles, delivered as one shot or as two shots spaced 56 days apart. TCRbeta repertoire sequencing was used to assess the specificity and breadth of SARS-CoV-2-reactive T cell receptors after Ad26.COV2.S vaccination. A total of roughly 30 samples were included in the TCR-sequenced set, comprising roughly 19 Ad26.COV2.S vaccine recipients, 5 placebo recipients and 8 SARS-CoV-2 convalescent individuals. Participants in the trial were split at random into five groups of five each, receiving low-dose or high-dose Ad26.COV2.S once or twice, or else placebo on both occasions. Investigators remained blinded to trial group allocation during experiments and outcome assessment. Results the study describes overall, beyond this receptor: Comparing responses between vaccine doses or regimens was not something the study was powered to do. Spike-specific TCR breadth was higher in Ad26.COV2.S recipients than in placebo recipients (P = 0.0014). The authors noted that total T cell responses may have been underestimated by the TCR breadth and depth analyses. After vaccination, substantial breadth of spike-specific CD8+ and CD4+ T cell responses was reported. Comparable non-spike TCR breadth was observed between vaccine and placebo recipients, consistent with only spike being contained in the vaccine.

With regard to this clone: Its recognized antigen is unknown. Within one base of it there is no much larger clone, and no base qualities were kept.

The immunoSEQ Assay was the method used to sequence TCRbeta CDR3 regions. After extraction, genomic DNA underwent amplification by bias-controlled multiplex PCR, followed by high-throughput sequencing. As for how the authors treated the data: To quantify the absolute abundance of each unique TCRbeta CDR3 region, sequences were collapsed and filtered. T cell fraction was estimated by normalizing TCRbeta template counts to usable DNA, which was measured by amplifying reference genes present in all nucleated cells. Repertoire TCRs were annotated as SARS-CoV-2-specific by exact matching of V gene, CDR3 amino acid sequence and J gene to a known reactive TCR set. The reference SARS-CoV-2 TCR set was obtained from MIRA and was filtered for enrichment in COVID-19-positive ImmuneCODE repertoires, whereby public or cross-reactive TCRs were removed. Based on the MIRA antigens, annotated TCRs were further analysed at the level of specific ORF or position within ORF. Breadth was defined as the number of annotated unique rearrangements divided by the total number of unique productive rearrangements, and depth was defined as the summed frequency of the annotated unique rearrangements. Group comparisons of TCR breadth used two-sided Wilcoxon rank-sum tests. Here the immuneACCESS table is served through TCRdb, limited to in-frame sequences with V and J called. Missing clones are a known gap in these copies; in checked studies unresolved V genes cover under half, and the rest lacks a known reason. D and trimming come from the DNA, and the V and J calls and clone size come from that table. Recorded for this sample are fewer than 800,000 clones; roughly 90% of them occurred a single time. Of the sample, 1.5% is held by the ten largest clones.

The sample's treatment or condition, from its label and the paper: roughly 19 received Ad26.COV2.S at low or high dose, single or two shots; about 5 received placebo; per-sample allocation not given. Repertoires of vaccine and placebo recipients were sequenced from samples taken on day 63 after the first injection. Between 29 July and 7 August 2020, Cohort 1b enrolled around 25 adults aged 18-55 years at one site in Boston, USA. As a vaccine, Ad26.COV2.S was a replication-incompetent adenovirus type 26 vector that expressed a prefusion-stabilized SARS-CoV-2 spike protein derived from the original Wuhan strain. Relative to germline, V is 7 bases shorter and J is 1 base shorter, with 12 bases between their ends. CDR1 WSHSY and CDR2 SAAADI are derived from the germline V gene. Inclusive of the bounding cysteine and phenylalanine, the CDR3 is 14 residues long. Only CDR3 DNA is held: 42 bases, read in frame from base 1.

The receptor chain draws on TRBV10-2 and TRBJ2-3, with an unclear D gene assignment. Source: peripheral blood, taken in a trial of Ad26.COV2.S vaccine versus placebo. The clonotype originates from a person aged 18-65 years who received the Ad26.COV2.S COVID-19 vaccine or a placebo. The CDR3 in this case is CASTDMTGTDTQYF. The sequenced DNA: TGCGCCAGCACAGACATGACTGGCACAGATACGCAGTATTTT.